This T cell receptor beta chain was obtained from a study of CD8 T cells in Susac syndrome. In germline, CDR1 is SGHRS, CDR2 YFSETQ. The CDR3 spans 15 residues. Trimming removed 4 bases at V and 1 base at J, with 14 bases between. RNA was extracted with the RNeasy kit, and a quantity of roughly 0.45 to 1 ug was reverse transcribed using random hexamers. Across 54 Vbeta and 13 Jbeta, immunoSEQ multiplex PCR amplified TCR beta CDR3. TCRdb used MiXCR to reprocess the immunoSEQ multiplex PCR reads, holding one entry per CDR3 protein. The data hold roughly 120,000 distinct CDR3 sequences, with about 92% observed a single time.

The sequencing sample was made of CD4+ T cells from PBMCs. The chain carries TRBV5-1 and TRBJ1-1; TRBD1 might be the D (5 bases). The receptor's source is a human donor with multiple sclerosis. For the CDR3, the DNA is TGCGCCAGCAGCCCAGGACACCTTTCGAACACTGAAGCTTTCTTT. Protein sequence: CASSPGHLSNTEAFF.